This entry is about one T cell receptor (beta chain). Its target is unknown. The record originates from a study of OX40 agonist ivuxolimab in advanced cancers. Turning to the study itself: Participants averaged around 60 years of age (range about 23 to 79) and were roughly 80% male.

The J segment lost 1 base and the V segment lost 5 bases, leaving 15 bases of the junction unmatched. CDR3 length equals 18 residues. Per germline, CDR1 LNHDA and CDR2 SQIVND (reference sequence). General study results and limits: CD4+ and CD8+ blood T cells expanded clonally by week 6 at 0.1 to 3.0 mg/kg. Researchers report that CD8+ T cells had, on average, more expanded clones than CD4+. The work left the antigen specificity of expanded peripheral T cells undetermined.

The assay was immunoSEQ multiplex PCR, and TCRdb's table has in-frame clones only and misses some. The table has 77,000 or so clones, roughly 86% seen once. The sequence was obtained from an adult with an advanced solid tumor such as melanoma, head and neck, liver or kidney cancer. This chain links TRBV19 with TRBJ1-1, with TRBD1 matching 8 bases. The sequencing used CD4+ or CD8+ T cells sorted from blood, collected in a trial of the OX40 agonist ivuxolimab. CDR3 sequence: CASSLSMGAGTGNTEAFF. The CDR3 nucleotides read TGTGCCAGTAGTCTATCGATGGGGGCCGGGACAGGGAACACTGAAGCTTTCTTT.